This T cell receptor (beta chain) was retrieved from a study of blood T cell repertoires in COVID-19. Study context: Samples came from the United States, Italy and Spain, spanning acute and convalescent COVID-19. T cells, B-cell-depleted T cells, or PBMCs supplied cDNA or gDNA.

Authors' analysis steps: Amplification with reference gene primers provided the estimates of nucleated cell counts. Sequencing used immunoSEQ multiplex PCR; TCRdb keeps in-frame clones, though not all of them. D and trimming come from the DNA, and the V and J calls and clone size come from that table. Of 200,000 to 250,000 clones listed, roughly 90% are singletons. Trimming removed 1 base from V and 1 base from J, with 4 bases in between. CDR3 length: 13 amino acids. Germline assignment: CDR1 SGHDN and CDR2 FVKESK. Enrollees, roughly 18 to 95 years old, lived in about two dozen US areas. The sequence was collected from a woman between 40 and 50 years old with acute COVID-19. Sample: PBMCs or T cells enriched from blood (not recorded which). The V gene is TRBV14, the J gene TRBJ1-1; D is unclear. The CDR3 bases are TGTGCCAGCAGCCAAGCCCAGAACACTGAAGCTTTCTTT. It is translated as CASSQAQNTEAFF. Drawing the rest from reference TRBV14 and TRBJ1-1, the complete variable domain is EAGVTQFPSHSVIEKGQTVTLRCDPISGHDNLYWYRRVMGKEIKFLLHFVKESKQDESGMPNNRFLAERTGGTYSTLKVQPAELEDSGVYFCASSQAQNTEAFFGQGTRLTVV.